There are many counts of the clone carrying this TCR beta chain. The time point is: pre-sensitization, week 0. Treatment described: therapeutic diphenylcyclopropenone sensitization with weekly scalp DPC. Drawing of blood took place ahead of applying each patch test. This sample stems from a study of human T cells and chemical hapten exposure. The library put unique molecular identifiers onto individual cDNA molecules. TCRdb re-called the RACE reads with MiXCR, one entry per CDR3 protein. The sample includes more than 85,000 distinct CDR3 sequences, 7.5% to 9.5% of them seen just once. The CDR3 has 13 amino acids. The V end lost 6 bases, the J end lost 7 bases, and 13 bases lay between the germline ends.

This receptor was identified in a man between 40 and 49 years old with alopecia areata. Some clones in this sample may be carry-over from other donors' samples. The chain recombines TRBV12-3 or TRBV12-4 with TRBJ1-3; TRBD1 is a possible D gene (5 bases). The sequencing used whole blood, collected in connection with sensitization to the hapten diphenylcyclopropenone (DPC). CDR3 amino acids: CASRLGGGNTIYF. The CDR3 nucleotides are TGTGCCAGCAGGTTGGGGGGAGGGAACACCATATATTTT.